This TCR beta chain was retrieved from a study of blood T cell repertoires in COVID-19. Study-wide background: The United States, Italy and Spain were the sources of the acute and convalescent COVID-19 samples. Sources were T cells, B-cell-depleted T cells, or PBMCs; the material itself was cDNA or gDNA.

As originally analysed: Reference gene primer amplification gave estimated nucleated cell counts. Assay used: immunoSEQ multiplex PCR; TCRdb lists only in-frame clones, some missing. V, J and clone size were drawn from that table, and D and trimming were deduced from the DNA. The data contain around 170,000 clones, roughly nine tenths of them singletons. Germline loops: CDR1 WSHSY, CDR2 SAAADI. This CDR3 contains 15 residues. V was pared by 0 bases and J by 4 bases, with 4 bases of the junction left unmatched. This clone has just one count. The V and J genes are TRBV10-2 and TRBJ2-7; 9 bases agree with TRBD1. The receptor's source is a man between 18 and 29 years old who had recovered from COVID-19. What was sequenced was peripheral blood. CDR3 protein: CASSESGQGAYEQYF. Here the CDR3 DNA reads TGCGCCAGCAGTGAGTCGGGACAGGGTGCGTACGAGCAGTACTTC.